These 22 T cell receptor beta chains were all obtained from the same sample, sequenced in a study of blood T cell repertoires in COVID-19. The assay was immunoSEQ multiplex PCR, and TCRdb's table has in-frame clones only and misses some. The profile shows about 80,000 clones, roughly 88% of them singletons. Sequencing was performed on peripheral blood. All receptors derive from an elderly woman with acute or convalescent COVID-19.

CDR3 loop: CASSSDGRMNTEAFF. The CDR3 DNA sequence: TGTGCCAGTAGTTCAGACGGCAGGATGAACACTGAAGCTTTCTTT. The rearrangement links TRBV19 to TRBJ1-1; D uncertain. Trimming stripped 5 bases from V and 0 bases from J, with 13 bases between. From germline, CDR1 is LNHDA and CDR2 SQIVND (reference sequence). This CDR3 has 15 amino acids.

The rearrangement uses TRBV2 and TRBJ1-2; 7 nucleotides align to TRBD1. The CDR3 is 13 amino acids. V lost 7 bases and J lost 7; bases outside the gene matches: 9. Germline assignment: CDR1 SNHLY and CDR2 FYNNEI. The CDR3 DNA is TGTGCCAGCATCAACAGGGGATTTAGTGGCTACACCTTC. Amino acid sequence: CASINRGFSGYTF.

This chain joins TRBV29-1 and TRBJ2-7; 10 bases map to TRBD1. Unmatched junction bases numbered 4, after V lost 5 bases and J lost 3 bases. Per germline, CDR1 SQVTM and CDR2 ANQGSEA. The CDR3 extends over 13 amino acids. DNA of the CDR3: TGCAGCGTTATCCGGGACAGGGGCTACGAGCAGTACTTC. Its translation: CSVIRDRGYEQYF.

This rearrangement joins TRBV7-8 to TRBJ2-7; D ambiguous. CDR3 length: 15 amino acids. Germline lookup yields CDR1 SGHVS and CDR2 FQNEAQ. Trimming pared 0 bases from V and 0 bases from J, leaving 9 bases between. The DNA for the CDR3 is TGTGCCAGCAGCTTAGCGCAAGTGAGCTCCTACGAGCAGTACTTC. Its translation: CASSLAQVSSYEQYF.

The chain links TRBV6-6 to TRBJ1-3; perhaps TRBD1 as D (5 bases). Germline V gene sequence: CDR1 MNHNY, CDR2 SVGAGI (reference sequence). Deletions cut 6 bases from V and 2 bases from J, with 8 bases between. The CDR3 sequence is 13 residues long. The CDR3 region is CASSSRAGNTIYF. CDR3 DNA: TGTGCCAGCAGCTCCAGGGCTGGAAACACCATATATTTT.

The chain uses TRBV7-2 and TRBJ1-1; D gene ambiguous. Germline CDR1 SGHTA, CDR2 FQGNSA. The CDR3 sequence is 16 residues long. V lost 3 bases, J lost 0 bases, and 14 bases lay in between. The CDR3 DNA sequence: TGTGCCAGCAGCTTTAATTTCGCGGTTTTGAACACTGAAGCTTTCTTT. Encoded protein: CASSFNFAVLNTEAFF.

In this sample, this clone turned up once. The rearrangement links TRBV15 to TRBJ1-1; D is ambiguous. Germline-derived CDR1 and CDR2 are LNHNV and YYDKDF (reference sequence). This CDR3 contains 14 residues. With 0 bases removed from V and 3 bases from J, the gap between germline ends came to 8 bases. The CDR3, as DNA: TGTGCCACCAGCAGAGATCGTCAGGACACTGAAGCTTTCTTT. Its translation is CATSRDRQDTEAFF.

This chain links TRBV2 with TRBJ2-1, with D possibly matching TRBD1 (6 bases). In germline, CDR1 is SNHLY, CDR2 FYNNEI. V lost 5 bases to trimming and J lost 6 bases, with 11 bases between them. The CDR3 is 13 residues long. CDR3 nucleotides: TGTGCCAGCAGTCACAGGGATGGCAATGAGCAGTTCTTC. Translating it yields CASSHRDGNEQFF. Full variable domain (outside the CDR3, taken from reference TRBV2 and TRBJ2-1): EPEVTQTPSHQVTQMGQEVILRCVPISNHLYFYWYRQILGQKVEFLVSFYNNEISEKSEIFDDQFSVERPDGSNFTLKIRSTKLEDSAMYFCASSHRDGNEQFFGPGTRLTVL.

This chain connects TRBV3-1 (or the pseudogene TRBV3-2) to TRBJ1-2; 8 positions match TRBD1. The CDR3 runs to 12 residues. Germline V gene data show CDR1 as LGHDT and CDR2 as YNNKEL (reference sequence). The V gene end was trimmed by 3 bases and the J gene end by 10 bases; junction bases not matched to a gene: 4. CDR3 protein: CASSQTDRVYTF. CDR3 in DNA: TGTGCCAGCAGCCAGACGGACAGGGTCTACACCTTC.

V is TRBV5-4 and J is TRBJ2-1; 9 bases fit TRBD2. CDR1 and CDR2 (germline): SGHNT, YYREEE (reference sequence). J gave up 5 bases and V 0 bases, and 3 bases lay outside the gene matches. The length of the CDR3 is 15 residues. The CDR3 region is CASSLVAGAHNEQFF. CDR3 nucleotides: TGTGCCAGCAGCTTGGTAGCGGGGGCGCACAATGAGCAGTTCTTC.

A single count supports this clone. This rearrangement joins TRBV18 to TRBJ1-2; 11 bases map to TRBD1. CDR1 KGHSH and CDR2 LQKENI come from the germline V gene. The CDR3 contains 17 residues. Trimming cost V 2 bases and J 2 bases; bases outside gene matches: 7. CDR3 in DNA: TGTGCCAGCTCACCAGTAGGACAGGGGGCGCAAAACTATGGCTACACCTTC. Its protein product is CASSPVGQGAQNYGYTF.

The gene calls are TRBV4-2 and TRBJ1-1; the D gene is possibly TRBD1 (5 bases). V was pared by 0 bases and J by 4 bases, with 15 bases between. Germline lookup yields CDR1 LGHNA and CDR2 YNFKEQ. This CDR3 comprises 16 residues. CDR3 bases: TGTGCCAGCAGCCAAGATCGCGCAGGGTTGGGCACTGAAGCTTTCTTT. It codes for CASSQDRAGLGTEAFF.

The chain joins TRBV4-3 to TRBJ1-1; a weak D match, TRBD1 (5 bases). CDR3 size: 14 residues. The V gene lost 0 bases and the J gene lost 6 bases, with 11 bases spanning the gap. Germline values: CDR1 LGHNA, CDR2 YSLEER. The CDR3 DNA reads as TGCGCCAGCAGCCAAGATGGGGCAGTTTCTGAAGCTTTCTTT. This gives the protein CASSQDGAVSEAFF.

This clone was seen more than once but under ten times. This chain's CDR3 is CASSPVGIFRTGVDNEQFF. Written as DNA, the CDR3 is TGTGCCAGCAGCCCCGTCGGGATTTTTCGGACAGGAGTCGACAATGAGCAGTTCTTC. The chain links TRBV7-9 to TRBJ2-1; TRBD1 matches 7 bases. The CDR3 is 19 amino acids. The germline V gene encodes CDR1 SEHNR and CDR2 FQNEAQ (reference sequence). Losses at the gene ends were 5 bases for V and 5 bases for J; bases not matched to a gene: 21.

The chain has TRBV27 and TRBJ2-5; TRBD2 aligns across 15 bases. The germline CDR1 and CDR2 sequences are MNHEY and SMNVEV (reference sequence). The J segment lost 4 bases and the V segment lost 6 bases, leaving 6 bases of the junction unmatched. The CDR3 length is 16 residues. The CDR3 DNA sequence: TGTGCCAGCAGGGGACTAGCGGGGGGACCAGTAGAGACCCAGTACTTC. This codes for CASRGLAGGPVETQYF.

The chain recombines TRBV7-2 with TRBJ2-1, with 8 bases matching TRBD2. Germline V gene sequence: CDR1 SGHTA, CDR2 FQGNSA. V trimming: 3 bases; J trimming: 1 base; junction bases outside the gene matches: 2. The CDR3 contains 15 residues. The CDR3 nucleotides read TGTGCCAGCAGCTTGACTAGCGAATCCTACAATGAGCAGTTCTTC. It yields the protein CASSLTSESYNEQFF.

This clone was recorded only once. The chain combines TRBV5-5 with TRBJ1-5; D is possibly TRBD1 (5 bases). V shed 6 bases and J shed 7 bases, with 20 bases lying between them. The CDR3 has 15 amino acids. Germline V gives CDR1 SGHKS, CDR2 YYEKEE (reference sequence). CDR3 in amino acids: CASTLRGGPGQPQHF. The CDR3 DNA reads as TGTGCCAGCACCCTAAGGGGAGGGCCCGGCCAGCCCCAGCATTTT.

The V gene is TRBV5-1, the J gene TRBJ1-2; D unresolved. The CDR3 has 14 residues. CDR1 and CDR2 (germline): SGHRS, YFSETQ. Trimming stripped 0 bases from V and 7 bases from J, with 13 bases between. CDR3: CASSLDSPPVGYTF. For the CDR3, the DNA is TGCGCCAGCAGCTTGGACAGTCCACCCGTTGGCTACACCTTC.

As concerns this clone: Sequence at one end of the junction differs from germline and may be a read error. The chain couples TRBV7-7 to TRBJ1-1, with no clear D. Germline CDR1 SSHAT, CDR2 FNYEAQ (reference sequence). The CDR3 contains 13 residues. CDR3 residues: CASSYTTGSEAFF. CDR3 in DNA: TGTGCTAGCAGCTATACAACCGGGAGCGAAGCTTTCTTT.

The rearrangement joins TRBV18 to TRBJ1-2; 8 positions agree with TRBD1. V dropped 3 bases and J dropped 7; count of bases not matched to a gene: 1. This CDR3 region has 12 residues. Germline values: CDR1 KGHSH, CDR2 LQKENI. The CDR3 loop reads CASSPDRVGYTF. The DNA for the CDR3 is TGTGCCAGCTCACCGGACAGGGTTGGCTACACCTTC.

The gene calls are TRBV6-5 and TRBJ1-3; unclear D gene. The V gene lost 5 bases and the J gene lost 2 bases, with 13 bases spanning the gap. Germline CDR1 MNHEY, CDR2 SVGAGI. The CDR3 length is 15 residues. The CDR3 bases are TGTGCCAGCAGTCCCTCTGGGAGGGCTGGAAACACCATATATTTT. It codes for CASSPSGRAGNTIYF.

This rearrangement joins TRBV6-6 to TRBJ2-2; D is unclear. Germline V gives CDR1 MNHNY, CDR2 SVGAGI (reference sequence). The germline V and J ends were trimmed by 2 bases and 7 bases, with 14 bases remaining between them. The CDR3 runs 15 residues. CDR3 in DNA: TGTGCCAGCAGTTACGGGCAGGTTTCCATCGGGGAGCTGTTTTTT. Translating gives CASSYGQVSIGELFF.